The clone carrying this T cell receptor (beta chain) was seen only a few times. The sample comes from a study of OX40 agonist ivuxolimab in advanced cancers. Across the whole study: Hepatocellular carcinoma, melanoma, renal cell or head and neck cancer was diagnosed in the dose-escalation patients.

The CDR3 spans 16 residues. V gave up 7 bases and J gave up 9 bases, with 25 bases separating them. The germline gives CDR1 LNHDA, CDR2 SQIVND (reference sequence). Sequencing used immunoSEQ multiplex PCR; TCRdb keeps in-frame clones, though not all of them. Of over 45,000 clones listed, over 65% are singletons. Prior autoimmune disease or systemic immunosuppression barred patients. The V and J genes are TRBV19 and TRBJ1-5; D possibly corresponds to TRBD1 (5 bases). The source is an adult with an advanced solid tumor such as melanoma, head and neck, liver or kidney cancer. The material sequenced was CD4+ or CD8+ T cells sorted from blood, taken in a trial of the OX40 agonist ivuxolimab. Here the CDR3 DNA reads TGTGCCAGTACCCTAACTGAGGGACTTAGCAAATGGCCCCAGCATTTT. Translated: CASTLTEGLSKWPQHF. The complete variable domain, with remaining parts taken from reference TRBV19 and TRBJ1-5, reads DGGITQSPKYLFRKEGQNVTLSCEQNLNHDAMYWYRQDPGQGLRLIYYSQIVNDFQKGDIAEGYSVSREKKESFPLTVTSAQKNPTAFYLCASTLTEGLSKWPQHFGDGTRLSIL.